The subject of this entry is one T cell receptor beta chain. As yet, its antigen is unknown. The PCR contained 60 Vbeta and 13 Jbeta primers. Generated by immunoSEQ multiplex PCR, the TCRdb table keeps only in-frame clones and is missing some. Seen here are some 95,000 clones, 69% observed once, and the top ten hold 1.2%. The data belong to a study of cytomegalovirus exposure and HLA in healthy donors. Turning to the study itself: One earlier analysis, a look at approximately 190 million T cells, found about 100 million unique TCR beta sequences. Study results and caveats: CMV serostatus was the only immune exposure information that was available. Later on, a genetic analysis was performed. It linked a missense variant in DCLRE1C with V- and J-gene trimming of TCR beta.

Germline lookup yields CDR1 MNHNY and CDR2 SVGAGI (reference sequence). The germline V and J ends were trimmed by 6 bases and 9 bases, with 17 bases remaining between them. This CDR3 has 13 residues. This chain links TRBV6-6 with TRBJ1-1, with a weak D call TRBD1 (5 bases). The TCR comes from a female donor in good health and CMV-seronegative. Material: PBMCs. This CDR3 reads CASRDSGGRKAFF. The CDR3, as DNA: TGTGCCAGCAGAGACAGTGGGGGGAGGAAAGCTTTCTTT.